The 7 T cell receptor beta chains listed next were all sequenced from one sample in a study of cytomegalovirus exposure and HLA in healthy donors. The PCR contained 60 Vbeta and 13 Jbeta primers. The table came from immunoSEQ multiplex PCR; TCRdb's copy has only in-frame clones and leaves some out. The sample contains tens of thousands of clones, about 80% of which appear only once. Sequencing was done on a sample of PBMCs. All receptors derive from a man between 45 and 60 years old in good health and CMV-seronegative.

This chain connects TRBV7-9 to TRBJ1-5; 9 bases are a match to TRBD1. V was clipped by 10 bases and J by 6 bases; unmatched bases: 16. The CDR3 spans 16 residues. Germline V gene data show CDR1 as SEHNR and CDR2 as FQNEAQ (reference sequence). The CDR3: CATTQSAGTGSQPQHF. DNA of the CDR3: TGTGCCACCACACAATCCGCCGGGACAGGGTCTCAGCCCCAGCATTTT.

This sequence joins TRBV7-2 and TRBJ2-3; 10 bases are a match to TRBD2. Germline CDR1 and CDR2: SGHTA and FQGNSA. This CDR3 has 17 amino acids. With 4 bases clipped from V and 4 bases from J, the junction kept 11 bases outside the gene matches. The CDR3 DNA reads TGTGCCAGCAGCTCCCTTGGGGACGGGACTAGCGCAGATACGCAGTATTTT. It is translated as CASSSLGDGTSADTQYF. The whole variable domain, filled in from reference TRBV7-2 and TRBJ2-3, reads GAGVSQSPSNKVTEKGKDVELRCDPISGHTALYWYRQSLGQGLEFLIYFQGNSAPDKSGLPSDRFSAERTGGSVSTLTIQRTQQEDSAVYLCASSSLGDGTSADTQYFGPGTRLTVL.

There are a few counts of this clone. Germline and junction disagree at one end, which may indicate a read error. The rearrangement uses TRBV10-3 and TRBJ2-4; D uncertain. CDR3 length: 13 amino acids. Germline lookup yields CDR1 ENHRY and CDR2 SYGVKD. CDR3 nucleotides: TGTGCCATCAGTGAGTCGGGCTGGCTAAGCATAAAGTTC. Translating gives CAISESGWLSIKF.

The chain has TRBV14 and TRBJ2-3, with TRBD2 as a possible D gene (6 bases). V lost 0 bases to trimming and J lost 9 bases, with 16 bases between them. CDR1 is SGHDN, CDR2 FVKESK, per germline. The CDR3 is 15 residues long. CDR3 amino acids: CASSQERSTGVTQYF. The CDR3 DNA is TGTGCCAGCAGCCAAGAAAGGAGCACGGGGGTAACGCAGTATTTT.

The rearrangement uses TRBV29-1 and TRBJ2-7; the D gene is possibly TRBD1 (6 bases). Germline V gene lookup returns CDR1 SQVTM and CDR2 ANQGSEA. V dropped 1 base and J dropped 4 bases, with 11 bases sitting between them. The CDR3 loop spans 13 amino acids. CDR3 bases: TGCAGCGTTGAAGTAGTACAGGGTTACGAGCAGTACTTC. It translates to CSVEVVQGYEQYF.

This sequence joins TRBV2 and TRBJ1-4; perhaps TRBD1 as D (6 bases). From germline, CDR1 is SNHLY and CDR2 FYNNEI. CDR3 length: 15 residues. The V end lost 6 bases, the J end lost 4 bases, and 15 bases lay between the germline ends. CDR3 amino acids: CASRLRDNLNEKLFF. In DNA form, the CDR3 reads TGTGCCAGCAGACTCCGGGACAACCTTAATGAAAAACTGTTTTTT. Full variable domain (missing parts from reference TRBV2 and TRBJ1-4): EPEVTQTPSHQVTQMGQEVILRCVPISNHLYFYWYRQILGQKVEFLVSFYNNEISEKSEIFDDQFSVERPDGSNFTLKIRSTKLEDSAMYFCASRLRDNLNEKLFFGSGTQLSVL.

The CDR3 sequence: CASSLNSIRLYGYTF. The CDR3 nucleotides are TGTGCCAGCAGTTTAAATTCGATCAGGCTATATGGCTACACCTTC. The gene calls are TRBV28 and TRBJ1-2; D uncertain. CDR3 length equals 15 residues. Trimming left V 2 bases short and J 5 bases short, with 15 bases between. Germline loops: CDR1 MDHEN, CDR2 SYDVKM.